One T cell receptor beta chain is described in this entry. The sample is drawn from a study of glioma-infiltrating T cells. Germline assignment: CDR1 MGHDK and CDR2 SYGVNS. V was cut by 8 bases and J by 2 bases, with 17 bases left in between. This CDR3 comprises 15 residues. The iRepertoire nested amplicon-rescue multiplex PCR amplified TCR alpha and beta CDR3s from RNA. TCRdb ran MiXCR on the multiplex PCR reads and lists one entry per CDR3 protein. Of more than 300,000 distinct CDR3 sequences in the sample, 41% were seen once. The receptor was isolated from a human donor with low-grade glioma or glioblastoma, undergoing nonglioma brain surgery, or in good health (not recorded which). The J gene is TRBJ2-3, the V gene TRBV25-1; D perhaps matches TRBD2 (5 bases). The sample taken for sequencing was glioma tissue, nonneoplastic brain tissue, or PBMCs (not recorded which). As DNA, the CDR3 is TGTGCCAGCGGAAATCCGGTACTAGACACAGATACGCAGTATTTT. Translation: CASGNPVLDTDTQYF. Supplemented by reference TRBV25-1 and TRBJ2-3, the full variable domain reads EADIYQTPRYLVIGTGKKITLECSQTMGHDKMYWYQQDPGMELHLIHYSYGVNSTEKGDLSSESTVSRIRTEHFPLTLESARPSHTSQYLCASGNPVLDTDTQYFGPGTRLTVL.